The source of this T cell receptor (beta chain) is a study of cytomegalovirus exposure and HLA in healthy donors. The PCR was carried out with 60 Vbeta primers and 13 Jbeta primers. Sequencing was performed with immunoSEQ multiplex PCR; in TCRdb, only in-frame clones are kept and a portion is missing. The top ten clones hold 2% to 3% of a sample with approximately 190,000 clones, around 84% of them seen once. Notes on the study in general: The authors later found TCR association rates varying by HLA locus, with DRB1 most and HLA-C fewest.

Remarks on this clone: What it recognizes is unknown.

The V segment lost 6 bases and the J segment 2 bases; nucleotides outside the gene matches: 1. The CDR3 extends over 13 amino acids. Germline CDR1 MNHEY, CDR2 SVGAGI. The receptor comes from a woman aged 45-59 years in good health and CMV-seropositive. This chain links TRBV6-5 with TRBJ1-3, with 7 bases that match TRBD1. Sequencing input: PBMCs. DNA of the CDR3: TGTGCCAGCAGCACAGGGGCTGGAAACACCATATATTTT. It specifies CASSTGAGNTIYF.